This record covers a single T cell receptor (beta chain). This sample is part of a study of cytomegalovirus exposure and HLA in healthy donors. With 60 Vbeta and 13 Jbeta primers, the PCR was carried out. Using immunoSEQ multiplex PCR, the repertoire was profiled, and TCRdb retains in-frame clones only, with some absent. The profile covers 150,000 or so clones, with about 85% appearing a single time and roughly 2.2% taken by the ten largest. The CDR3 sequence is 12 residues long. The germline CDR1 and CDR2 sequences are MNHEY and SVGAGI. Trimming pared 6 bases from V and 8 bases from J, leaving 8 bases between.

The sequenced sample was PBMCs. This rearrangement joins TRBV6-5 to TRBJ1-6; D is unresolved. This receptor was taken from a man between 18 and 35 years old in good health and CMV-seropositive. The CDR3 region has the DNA TGTGCCAGCAGGAGGCTTGATTCACCCCTCCACTTT. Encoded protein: CASRRLDSPLHF.